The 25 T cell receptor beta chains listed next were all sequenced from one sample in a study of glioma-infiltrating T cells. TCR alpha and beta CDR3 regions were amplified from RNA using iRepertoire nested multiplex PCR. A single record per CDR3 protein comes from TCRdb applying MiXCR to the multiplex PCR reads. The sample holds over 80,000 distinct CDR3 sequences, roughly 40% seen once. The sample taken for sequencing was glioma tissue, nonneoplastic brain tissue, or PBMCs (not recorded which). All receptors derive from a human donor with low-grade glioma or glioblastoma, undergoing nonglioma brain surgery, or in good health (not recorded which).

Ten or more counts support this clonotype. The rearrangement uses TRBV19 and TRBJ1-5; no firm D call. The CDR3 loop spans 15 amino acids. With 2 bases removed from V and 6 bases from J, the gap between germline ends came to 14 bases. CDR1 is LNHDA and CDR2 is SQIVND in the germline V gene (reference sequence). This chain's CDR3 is CASSISLGISQPQHF. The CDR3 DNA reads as TGTGCCAGTAGTATAAGTCTGGGGATAAGTCAGCCCCAGCATTTT.

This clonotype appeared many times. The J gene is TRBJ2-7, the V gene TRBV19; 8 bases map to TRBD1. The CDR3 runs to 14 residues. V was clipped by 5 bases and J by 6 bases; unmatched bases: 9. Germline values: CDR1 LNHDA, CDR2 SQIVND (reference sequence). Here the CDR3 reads CASSPGQGRGEQYF. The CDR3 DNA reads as TGTGCCAGTAGTCCCGGACAGGGTCGAGGCGAGCAGTACTTC.

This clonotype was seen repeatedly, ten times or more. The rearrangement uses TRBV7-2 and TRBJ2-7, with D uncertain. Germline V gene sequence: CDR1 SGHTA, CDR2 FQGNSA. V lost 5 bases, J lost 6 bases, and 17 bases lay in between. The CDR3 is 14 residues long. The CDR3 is CASSQADGEGEQYF. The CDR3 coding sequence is TGTGCCAGCAGCCAAGCCGATGGGGAAGGCGAGCAGTACTTC.

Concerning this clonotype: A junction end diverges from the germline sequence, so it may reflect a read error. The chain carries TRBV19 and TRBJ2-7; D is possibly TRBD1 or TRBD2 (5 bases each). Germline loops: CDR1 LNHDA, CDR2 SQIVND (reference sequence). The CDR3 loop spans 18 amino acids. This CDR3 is CSSSIESMKGRDSYEQYF. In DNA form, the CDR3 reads TGTTCCAGTAGTATAGAATCGATGAAGGGACGGGACTCCTACGAGCAGTACTTC.

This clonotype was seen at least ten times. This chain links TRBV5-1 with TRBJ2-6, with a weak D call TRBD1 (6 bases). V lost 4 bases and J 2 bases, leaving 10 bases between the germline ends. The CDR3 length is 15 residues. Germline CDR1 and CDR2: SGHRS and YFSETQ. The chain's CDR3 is CASSHRVPGANVLTF. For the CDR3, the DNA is TGCGCCAGCAGCCACAGGGTTCCTGGGGCCAACGTCCTGACTTTC.

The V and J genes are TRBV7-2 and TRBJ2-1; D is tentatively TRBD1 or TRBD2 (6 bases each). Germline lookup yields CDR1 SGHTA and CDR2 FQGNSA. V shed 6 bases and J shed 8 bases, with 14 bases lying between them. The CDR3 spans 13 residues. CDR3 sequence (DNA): TGTGCCAGCAGACCCAACGGGGGCGATGAGCAGTTCTTC. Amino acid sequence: CASRPNGGDEQFF. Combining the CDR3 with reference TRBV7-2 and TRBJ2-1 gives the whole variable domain GAGVSQSPSNKVTEKGKDVELRCDPISGHTALYWYRQSLGQGLEFLIYFQGNSAPDKSGLPSDRFSAERTGGSVSTLTIQRTQQEDSAVYLCASRPNGGDEQFFGPGTRLTVL.

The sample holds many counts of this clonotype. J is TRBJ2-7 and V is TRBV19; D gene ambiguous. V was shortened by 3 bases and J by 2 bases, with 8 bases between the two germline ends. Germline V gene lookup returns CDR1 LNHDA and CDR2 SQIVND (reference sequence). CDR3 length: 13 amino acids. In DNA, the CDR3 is TGTGCCAGTAGTATTGAACCGGCCTACGAGCAGTACTTC. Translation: CASSIEPAYEQYF.

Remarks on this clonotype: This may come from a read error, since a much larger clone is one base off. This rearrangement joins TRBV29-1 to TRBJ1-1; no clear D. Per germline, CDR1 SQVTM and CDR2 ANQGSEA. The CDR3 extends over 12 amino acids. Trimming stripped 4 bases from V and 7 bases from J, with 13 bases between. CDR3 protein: CSVVVKVDEAFF. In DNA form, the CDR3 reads TGCAGCGTTGTTGTAAAAGTTGATGAAGCTTTCTTT.

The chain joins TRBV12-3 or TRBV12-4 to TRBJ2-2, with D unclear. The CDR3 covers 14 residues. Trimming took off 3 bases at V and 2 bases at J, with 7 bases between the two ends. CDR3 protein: CASSFSSNTGELFF. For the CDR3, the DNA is TGTGCCAGCAGTTTTAGCAGCAACACCGGGGAGCTGTTTTTT.

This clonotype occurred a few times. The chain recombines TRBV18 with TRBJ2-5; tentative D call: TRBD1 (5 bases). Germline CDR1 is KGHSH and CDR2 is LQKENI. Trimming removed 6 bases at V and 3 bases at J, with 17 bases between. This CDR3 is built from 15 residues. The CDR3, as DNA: TGTGCCAGCTCTCCCCAGTTATGGGGCGAAGAGACCCAGTACTTC. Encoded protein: CASSPQLWGEETQYF.

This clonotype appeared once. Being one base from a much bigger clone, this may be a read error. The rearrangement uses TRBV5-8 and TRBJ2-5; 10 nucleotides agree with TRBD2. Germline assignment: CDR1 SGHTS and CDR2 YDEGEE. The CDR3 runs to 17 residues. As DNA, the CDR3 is TGCGCCAGCAGCCAAGGCCGGACTAGCGGCTCACAAGAGAACCAGTACTTC. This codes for CASSQGRTSGSQENQYF.

In nucleotides, the CDR3 is TGTGCTGGCAGCCGGAACAGGGAAAGGGTGGGCACTGAAGCTTTCTTT. This translates into CAGSRNRERVGTEAFF. The chain recombines TRBV6-2 or TRBV6-3 with TRBJ1-1; tentatively, D is TRBD1 (6 bases). Germline V gene sequence: CDR1 MNHEY, CDR2 SVGEGT. The CDR3 is 16 amino acids.

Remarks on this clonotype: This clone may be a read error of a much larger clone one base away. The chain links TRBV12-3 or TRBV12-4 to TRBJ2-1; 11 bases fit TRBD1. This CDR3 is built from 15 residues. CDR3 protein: CASSSGTGGINEQLF. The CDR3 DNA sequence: TGTGCCAGCAGTTCCGGGACAGGGGGTATCAATGAGCAGTTATTC.

CDR3 sequence: CASSLGLDLVSSYEQYF. The CDR3 nucleotides are TGTGCCAGCAGTTTAGGCCTGGATCTCGTGAGCTCCTACGAGCAGTACTTC. This rearrangement joins TRBV27 to TRBJ2-7; D remains unclear. The CDR3 has 17 amino acids. Germline lookup yields CDR1 MNHEY and CDR2 SMNVEV (reference sequence). Trimming left V 2 bases short and J 0 bases short, with 17 bases between.

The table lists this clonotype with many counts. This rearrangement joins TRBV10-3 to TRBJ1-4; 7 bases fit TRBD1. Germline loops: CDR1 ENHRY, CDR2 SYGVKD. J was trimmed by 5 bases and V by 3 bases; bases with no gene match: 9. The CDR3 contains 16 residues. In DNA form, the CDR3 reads TGTGCCATCAGTGACAGACAGGGCGCGTCAAATGAAAAACTGTTTTTT. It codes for CAISDRQGASNEKLFF.

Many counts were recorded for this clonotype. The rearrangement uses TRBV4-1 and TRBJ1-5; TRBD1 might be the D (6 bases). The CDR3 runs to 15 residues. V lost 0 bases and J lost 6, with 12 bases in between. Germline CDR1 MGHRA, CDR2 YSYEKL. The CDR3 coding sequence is TGCGCCAGCAGCCAAGATACAGGGACGGGTCAGCCCCAGCATTTT. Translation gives CASSQDTGTGQPQHF.

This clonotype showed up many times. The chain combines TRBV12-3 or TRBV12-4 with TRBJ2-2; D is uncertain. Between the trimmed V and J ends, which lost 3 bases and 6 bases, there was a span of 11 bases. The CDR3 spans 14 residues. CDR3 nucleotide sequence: TGTGCCAGCAGTTTTGGCGAAAGGGCCGGGGAGCTGTTTTTT. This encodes CASSFGERAGELFF.

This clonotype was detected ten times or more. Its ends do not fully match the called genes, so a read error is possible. CDR3 coding DNA: TGTGCCAGCCGCCAATGGAATCGAGCGGATACGCAGTATTTT. This sequence encodes CASRQWNRADTQYF. The rearrangement uses TRBV3-1 and TRBJ2-3; unclear D gene. The CDR3 consists of 14 residues. CDR1 is LGHDT, CDR2 YNNKEL, per germline (reference sequence).

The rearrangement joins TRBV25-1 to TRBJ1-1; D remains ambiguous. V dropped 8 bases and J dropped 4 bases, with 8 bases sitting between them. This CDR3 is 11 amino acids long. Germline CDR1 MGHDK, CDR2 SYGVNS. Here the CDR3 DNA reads TGTGCCAGCGGGAGCGGCACTGAAGCTTTCTTT. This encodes CASGSGTEAFF.

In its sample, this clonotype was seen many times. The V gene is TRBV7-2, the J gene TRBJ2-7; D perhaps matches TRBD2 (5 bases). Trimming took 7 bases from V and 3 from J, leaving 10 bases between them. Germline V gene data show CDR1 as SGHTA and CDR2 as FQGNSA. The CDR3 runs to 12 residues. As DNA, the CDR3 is TGTGCCAGCAAACGTGAGGGCTACGAGCAGTACTTC. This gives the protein CASKREGYEQYF.

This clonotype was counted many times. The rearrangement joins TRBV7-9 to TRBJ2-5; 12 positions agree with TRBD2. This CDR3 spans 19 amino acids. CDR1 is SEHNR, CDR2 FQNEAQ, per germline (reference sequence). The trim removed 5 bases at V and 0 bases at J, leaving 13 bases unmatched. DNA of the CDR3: TGTGCCAGCAGCCCTAGCGGGAGGGCCTCATATGGGTACCAAGAGACCCAGTACTTC. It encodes CASSPSGRASYGYQETQYF.

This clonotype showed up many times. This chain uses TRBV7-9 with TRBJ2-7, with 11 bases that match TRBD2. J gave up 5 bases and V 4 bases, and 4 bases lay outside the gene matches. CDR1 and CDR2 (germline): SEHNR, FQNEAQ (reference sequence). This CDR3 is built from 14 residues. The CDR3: CASSSTSGRHEQYF. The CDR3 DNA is TGTGCCAGCAGCTCCACTAGCGGGAGACACGAGCAGTACTTC.

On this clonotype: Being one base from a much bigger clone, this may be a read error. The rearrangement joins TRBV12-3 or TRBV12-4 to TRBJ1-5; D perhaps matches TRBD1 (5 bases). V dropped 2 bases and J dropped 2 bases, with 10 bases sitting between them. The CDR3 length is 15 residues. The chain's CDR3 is CASSLWGYGNQPQHF. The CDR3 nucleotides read TGTGCCAGCAGTTTATGGGGGTATGGCAATCAGCCCCAGCATTTT.

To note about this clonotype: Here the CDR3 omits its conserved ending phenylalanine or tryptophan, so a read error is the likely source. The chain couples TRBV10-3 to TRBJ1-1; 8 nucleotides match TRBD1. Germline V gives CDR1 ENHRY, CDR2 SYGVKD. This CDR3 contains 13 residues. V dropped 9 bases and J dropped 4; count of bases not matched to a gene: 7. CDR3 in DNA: TGTGCCATGGGACAGGATATTGGCACTGAAGCTTTCTCT. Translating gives CAMGQDIGTEAFS.

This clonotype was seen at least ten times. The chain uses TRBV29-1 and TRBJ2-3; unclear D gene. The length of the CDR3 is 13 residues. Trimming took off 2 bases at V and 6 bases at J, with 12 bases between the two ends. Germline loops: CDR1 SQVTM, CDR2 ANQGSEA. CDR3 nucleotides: TGCAGCGTTGAAAGGACCGTGCTGGATACGCAGTATTTT. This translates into CSVERTVLDTQYF.